The rows below give T cell receptor beta chains drawn from one sample of a study of cytomegalovirus exposure and HLA in healthy donors. Sequencing used immunoSEQ multiplex PCR; TCRdb keeps in-frame clones, though not all of them. The table lists 160,000 or so clones, approximately 84% of them singletons. Sequencing input: PBMCs. These receptors originate from a man in his forties or fifties in good health and CMV-seropositive. Both conserved end residues are part of each CDR3. Each record gives: J gene, clone size, V gene, D gene, CDR3 DNA, CDR3 protein. D genes are given only for firm matches. Rows give clone size only sometimes, using once, few, many, or a class for an expanded clone.

TRBJ1-6,few,TRBV5-1,TRBD1,TGCGCCAGCAGCGAGACAGGGGAGGATTCACCCCTCCACTTT,CASSETGEDSPLHF
TRBJ2-7,.,TRBV30,TRBD2,TGTGCCGTTGAAGCGGGGGGCCGGTACGAGCAGTACTTC,CAVEAGGRYEQYF
TRBJ1-1,.,TRBV5-1,.,TGCGCCAGCAGCTTGGGACAGGTGAGCGGCACTGAAGCTTTCTTT,CASSLGQVSGTEAFF
TRBJ2-5,.,TRBV6-5,TRBD1,TGTGCCAGCATCCCATTAGGACAGGCCCAAGAGACCCAGTACTTC,CASIPLGQAQETQYF
TRBJ1-1,.,TRBV18,TRBD1,TGTGCCAGCTCACCAAACAGGGGGGAGGCTTTCTTT,CASSPNRGEAFF
TRBJ1-5,.,TRBV7-8,.,TGTGCCAGCAGCTTAGAAGGGGGTAATCAGCCCCAGCATTTT,CASSLEGGNQPQHF
TRBJ1-5,.,TRBV7-2,.,TGTGCCAGCAGCTTAGAGCGCGGGGCTGGCAATCAGCCCCAGCATTTT,CASSLERGAGNQPQHF
TRBJ2-1,.,TRBV19,.,TGTGCCAGCCGGGACTTCTACAATGAGCAGTTCTTC,CASRDFYNEQFF
TRBJ2-4,.,TRBV7-9,TRBD2,TGTGCCAGCAGCCCACCGGGGGGGCCCAAAAACATTCAGTACTTC,CASSPPGGPKNIQYF
TRBJ2-3,once,TRBV6-5,.,TGTGCCAGCATGCCGGCGGGCACAGATACGCAGTATTTT,CASMPAGTDTQYF
TRBJ2-2,.,TRBV9,TRBD1,TGTGCCAGCAGTAGACAGGGGAACACCGGGGAGCTGTTTTTT,CASSRQGNTGELFF
TRBJ1-2,.,TRBV6-5,.,TGTGCCAGCAGAGGGGGGGGCAAGGGGTATGGCTACACCTTC,CASRGGGKGYGYTF
TRBJ1-2,few,TRBV11-2,.,TGTGCCAGCAGCTTAGATCGACATGGTGGCTACACCTTC,CASSLDRHGGYTF
TRBJ1-1,.,TRBV6-5,.,TGTGCCAGCAAGGTTGGCGGGAACACTGAAGCTTTCTTT,CASKVGGNTEAFF
TRBJ2-7,.,TRBV5-1,TRBD2,TGCGCCAGCAGTCCTATAGCGGGGGCCGCCTCCTACGAGCAGTACTTC,CASSPIAGAASYEQYF
TRBJ2-6,.,TRBV5-1,.,TGCGCCAGCAGCTTGCGGGGAGGAACAGCTGGGGCCAACGTCCTGACTTTC,CASSLRGGTAGANVLTF
TRBJ1-1,.,TRBV5-5,TRBD1,TGTGCCAGCAGCAAGACCACCGGGACAGGGAACACTGAAGCTTTCTTT,CASSKTTGTGNTEAFF
TRBJ1-6,once,TRBV15,.,TGTGCCACCAGCAGATCCGGGTGGGAGGCTCCTGGTTCACCCCTCCACTTT,CATSRSGWEAPGSPLHF
TRBJ2-7,.,TRBV11-2,.,TGTGCCAGCAGCTTGGGAGCCGACCCCTACGAGCAGTACTTC,CASSLGADPYEQYF
TRBJ1-1,.,TRBV5-4,.,TGTGCCAGCAGCTCAACAGGGCTGAACACTGAAGCTTTCTTT,CASSSTGLNTEAFF
TRBJ2-1,.,TRBV5-1,TRBD2,TGCGCCAGCAGCTTAAACCCTAGCGGGGGGGAGAATGAGCAGTTCTTC,CASSLNPSGGENEQFF
TRBJ1-3,.,TRBV28,TRBD1,TGTGCCAGCAGTCCTCCGGGACAGGGGCTCGGAAACACCATATATTTT,CASSPPGQGLGNTIYF
TRBJ2-1,once,TRBV19,.,TGTGCCAGTAGGAATTACAGGCACAATGAGCAGTTCTTC,CASRNYRHNEQFF